A single sample gave rise to the 31 T cell receptor beta chains below, sequenced in a study of T-cell memory formation after mild COVID-19. A single record per CDR3 protein comes from TCRdb applying MiXCR to the 5' RACE reads. This table holds approximately 82,000 distinct CDR3 sequences, around 13% found once. Sequencing was performed on PBMCs or a T cell subset sorted from them (not recorded which). These receptors were taken from a man in his late teens or twenties who had mild COVID-19 (a few samples of this study predate the infection). Cell type and time point are not known.

The chain has TRBV29-1 and TRBJ1-2; 8 bases line up with TRBD1. This CDR3 spans 15 amino acids. Per germline, CDR1 SQVTM and CDR2 ANQGSEA. Trimming at V came to 7 bases and at J to 0 bases, leaving 10 bases not matched to a gene. CDR3 DNA sequence: TGCAGCGCCCTGGGACAGGAGTTAGCTAACTATGGCTACACCTTC. As protein: CSALGQELANYGYTF. The full variable domain, completed using reference TRBV29-1 and TRBJ1-2, is SAVISQKPSRDICQRGTSLTIQCQVDSQVTMMFWYRQQPGQSLTLIATANQGSEATYESGFVIDKFPISRPNLTFSTLTVSNMSPEDSSIYLCSALGQELANYGYTFGSGTRLTVV.

This clonotype was recorded at least ten times. The chain has TRBV10-3 and TRBJ2-6; possible D gene TRBD1, 5 bases. CDR1 and CDR2 (germline): ENHRY, SYGVKD. Trimming removed 6 bases from V and 0 bases from J, with 12 bases in between. This CDR3 spans 16 amino acids. CDR3 nucleotide sequence: TGTGCCATCAGACCGACAGAAAGCTCTGGGGCCAACGTCCTGACTTTC. Amino acids: CAIRPTESSGANVLTF.

The genes are TRBV9 and TRBJ1-2; tentative D call: TRBD1 (6 bases). V lost 4 bases and J 4 bases, leaving 14 bases between the germline ends. In germline, CDR1 is SGDLS, CDR2 YYNGEE. CDR3 size: 14 residues. The CDR3 sequence is CASSPPGGGYGYTF. The CDR3 DNA sequence: TGTGCCAGCAGCCCCCCCGGGGGCGGCTATGGCTACACCTTC. The full variable domain, completed using reference TRBV9 and TRBJ1-2, is DSGVTQTPKHLITATGQRVTLRCSPRSGDLSVYWYQQSLDQGLQFLIQYYNGEERAKGNILERFSAQQFPDLHSELNLSSLELGDSALYFCASSPPGGGYGYTFGSGTRLTVV.

This clonotype was counted only a few times. An end of the junction does not agree with germline; a read error may underlie this. The chain employs TRBV12-3 or TRBV12-4 and TRBJ2-2, with D possibly being TRBD2 (5 bases). The CDR3 runs 14 residues. DNA of the CDR3: TGTGCCAGCAGTTTCGTCGGGAACCCCGGGGAGCTGTTTTTT. Translation: CASSFVGNPGELFF.

This rearrangement joins TRBV27 to TRBJ2-1; a weak D match, TRBD1 (7 bases). Germline lookup yields CDR1 MNHEY and CDR2 SMNVEV (reference sequence). V lost 2 bases to trimming and J lost 7 bases, with 15 bases between them. The CDR3 is made up of 15 amino acids. The CDR3 loop is CASSLGQGGGNEQFF. As DNA, the CDR3 is TGTGCCAGCAGTTTAGGGCAGGGGGGAGGTAATGAGCAGTTCTTC.

This clonotype has ten or more counts. The V and J genes are TRBV7-9 and TRBJ1-2; TRBD1 is a possible D gene (5 bases). CDR1 is SEHNR, CDR2 FQNEAQ, per germline (reference sequence). V lost 5 bases to trimming and J lost 5 bases, with 15 bases between them. CDR3 size: 14 residues. The CDR3 DNA reads as TGTGCCAGCAGCCGAGGCGAGACAGCATATGGCTACACCTTC. This gives the protein CASSRGETAYGYTF.

This clonotype was detected many times. This chain joins TRBV5-1 and TRBJ2-6; D may be TRBD2 (5 bases). V was cut by 4 bases and J by 1 base, with 6 bases left in between. This CDR3 has 14 residues. Germline values: CDR1 SGHRS, CDR2 YFSETQ. The CDR3 loop reads CASSPGSGANVLTF. The CDR3 DNA reads TGCGCCAGCAGCCCGGGGTCTGGGGCCAACGTCCTGACTTTC.

The chain carries TRBV4-3 and TRBJ1-4; D is uncertain. The ends were cut back, 2 bases at V and 7 bases at J, with 14 bases in the middle. The length of the CDR3 is 15 residues. Germline lookup yields CDR1 LGHNA and CDR2 YSLEER. The DNA for the CDR3 is TGCGCCAGCAGCCAATCGAGGCTGGGGAGTGAAAAACTGTTTTTT. Protein product: CASSQSRLGSEKLFF.

This clonotype was recorded many times. Its ends do not fully match the called genes, so a read error is possible. The rearrangement joins TRBV20-1 to TRBJ1-3; tentatively, D is TRBD1 (6 bases). Germline V gives CDR1 DFQATT, CDR2 SNEGSKA (reference sequence). There are 15 residues in the CDR3. The CDR3 nucleotides are TGCAGTGCCAGAGGGGACACTGACTCTGGAAACACCATATATTTT. This translates into CSARGDTDSGNTIYF.

This clonotype was seen a few times. The chain employs TRBV18 and TRBJ2-2; TRBD1 matches 11 bases. The V gene end was trimmed by 5 bases and the J gene end by 4 bases; junction bases not matched to a gene: 6. Germline lookup yields CDR1 KGHSH and CDR2 LQKENI. The CDR3 covers 16 residues. The CDR3 DNA is TGTGCCAGCTCATCGGACAGGGGGCAGGTCACCGGGGAGCTGTTTTTT. Translated, it gives CASSSDRGQVTGELFF.

The V gene is TRBV4-1, the J gene TRBJ1-5; D call uncertain. This CDR3 contains 15 residues. V was cut by 1 base and J by 5 bases, with 12 bases left in between. The germline V gene encodes CDR1 MGHRA and CDR2 YSYEKL. This chain's CDR3 is CASSQVPGIDQPQHF. DNA for the CDR3: TGCGCCAGCAGCCAAGTACCGGGTATCGATCAGCCCCAGCATTTT.

This clonotype has just a few counts. The J gene is TRBJ1-1, the V gene TRBV5-1; 9 positions match TRBD1. Germline V CDR1 and CDR2: SGHRS, YFSETQ. This CDR3 is 17 amino acids long. V gave up 4 bases and J gave up 0 bases; unmatched junction bases: 10. This CDR3 reads CASSMGQGTFLNTEAFF. The CDR3 bases are TGCGCCAGCAGCATGGGACAGGGAACTTTTTTGAACACTGAAGCTTTCTTT.

This clonotype appeared many times. The CDR3 is CASSGSPDEQYV. The CDR3 DNA reads TGTGCCAGCAGTGGCAGTCCGGACGAGCAGTACGTC. The chain combines TRBV6-6 with TRBJ2-7; D gene unclear. Trimming stripped 5 bases from V and 5 bases from J, with 10 bases between. The CDR3 is made up of 12 amino acids. Germline lookup yields CDR1 MNHNY and CDR2 SVGAGI (reference sequence).

CDR3: CASSAWDLGMSEAFF. Written as DNA, the CDR3 is TGTGCCAGCAGCGCTTGGGACCTGGGAATGTCTGAAGCTTTCTTT. This chain uses TRBV12-3 or TRBV12-4 with TRBJ1-1, with D possibly TRBD1 on 5 matching bases. Trimming stripped 6 bases from V and 6 bases from J, with 20 bases between. The CDR3 has 15 amino acids.

This clonotype turned up a few times. The chain employs TRBV27 and TRBJ2-7, with TRBD1 matching over 7 bases. Trimming cost V 8 bases and J 1 base; bases outside gene matches: 11. The CDR3 loop spans 15 amino acids. Germline loops: CDR1 MNHEY, CDR2 SMNVEV (reference sequence). The CDR3 DNA is TGTGCCAGCGGCCACAGGGGCGGGCGATCCTACGAGCAGTACGTC. This sequence encodes CASGHRGGRSYEQYV.

V is TRBV2 and J is TRBJ1-5; TRBD1 agrees at 7 bases. Germline V lookup: CDR1 SNHLY, CDR2 FYNNEI. After removal of 6 bases from V and 5 bases from J, the junction contained 1 base not matched to a gene. The CDR3 has 12 residues. The chain's CDR3 is CASSQGDQPQHF. The DNA of the CDR3 is TGTGCCAGCAGCCAGGGGGATCAGCCCCAGCATTTT.

The rearrangement uses TRBV10-3 and TRBJ1-4; TRBD1 matches 8 bases. The V and J ends lost 10 bases and 8 bases, in that order; junction bases with no gene match: 15. The CDR3 has 15 residues. Per the germline V gene, CDR1 is ENHRY and CDR2 is SYGVKD. CDR3 coding DNA: TGTGCCACCCGACCGACAGGGGAGAGACGGGAAAAACTGTTTTTT. Translated, it gives CATRPTGERREKLFF.

The table lists this clonotype with a few counts. The chain joins TRBV12-3 or TRBV12-4 to TRBJ1-1; 8 bases map to TRBD1. The CDR3 totals 15 residues. The V segment lost 5 bases and the J segment 5 bases; nucleotides outside the gene matches: 10. The CDR3 loop reads CASSPIGQGWTEAFF. The CDR3 region has the DNA TGTGCCAGCAGTCCTATCGGACAGGGATGGACTGAAGCTTTCTTT.

This clonotype was detected only a few times. The chain has TRBV19 and TRBJ2-1; 8 bases agree with TRBD1. V dropped 1 base and J dropped 9; count of bases not matched to a gene: 11. This CDR3 spans 16 amino acids. Germline CDR1 reads LNHDA; CDR2 reads SQIVND (reference sequence). CDR3 coding DNA: TGTGCCAGTAGTATAGGTCTGGGGCAGGGGGCGGGTGAGCAGTTCTTC. Its protein product is CASSIGLGQGAGEQFF.

V gene TRBV12-3 or TRBV12-4 combines with J gene TRBJ2-6; no reliable D call. The V end lost 6 bases, the J end lost 4 bases, and 13 bases lay between the germline ends. The CDR3 is 15 amino acids. CDR3 sequence (DNA): TGTGCCAGCAGCCTAAGCAACCTGGGGGCCAACGTCCTGACTTTC. Translating it yields CASSLSNLGANVLTF.

The chain couples TRBV7-6 to TRBJ1-1; D call uncertain. Germline-derived CDR1 and CDR2 are SGHVS and FNYEAQ. CDR3 length: 13 amino acids. V lost 8 bases, J lost 1 base, and 11 bases lay in between. The CDR3 DNA is TGTGCCAGCTCGGAGAGAAAGAACACTGAAGCTTTCTTT. This encodes CASSERKNTEAFF.

The table lists this clonotype with a few counts. This sequence joins TRBV7-9 and TRBJ2-3; TRBD2 matches at 11 bases. CDR1 is SEHNR and CDR2 is FQNEAQ in the germline V gene (reference sequence). Germline trimming cut 8 bases from V and 0 bases from J; bases unmatched to any gene: 7. The CDR3 totals 16 residues. In DNA form, the CDR3 reads TGTGCCAGCGGCATTAGACTAGCGGGGAGCACAGATACGCAGTATTTT. It encodes CASGIRLAGSTDTQYF.

This clonotype appeared a few times. The chain links TRBV7-9 to TRBJ2-5, with 7 bases lining up with TRBD1. Germline CDR1 SEHNR, CDR2 FQNEAQ (reference sequence). CDR3 size: 15 residues. V dropped 7 bases and J dropped 3; count of bases not matched to a gene: 11. CDR3 in amino acids: CASIPLSQGEETQYF. The CDR3 DNA sequence: TGTGCCAGCATCCCCCTCTCTCAGGGGGAAGAGACCCAGTACTTC. The full variable domain, with the rest looked up from reference TRBV7-9 and TRBJ2-5, is DTGVSQNPRHKITKRGQNVTFRCDPISEHNRLYWYRQTLGQGPEFLTYFQNEAQLEKSRLLSDRFSAERPKGSFSTLEIQRTEQGDSAMYLCASIPLSQGEETQYFGPGTRLLVL.

This clonotype was recorded a few times. The V gene is TRBV3-1, the J gene TRBJ2-7; D unresolved. The ends were cut back, 0 bases at V and 5 bases at J, with 11 bases in the middle. The CDR3 covers 14 residues. Germline loops: CDR1 LGHDT, CDR2 YNNKEL (reference sequence). The CDR3 loop reads CASSQDEQFHEQYF. CDR3 DNA: TGTGCCAGCAGCCAAGATGAACAATTCCACGAGCAGTACTTC.

By share, this clonotype counts as large. CDR3 nucleotides: TGTGCCAGCAGCCCCGGCTACGAGCAGTACTTC. Its translation is CASSPGYEQYF. The chain has TRBV7-6 and TRBJ2-7; D is undetermined. The V and J ends lost 5 bases and 3 bases respectively, with 5 bases between them. The germline gives CDR1 SGHVS, CDR2 FNYEAQ. This CDR3 has 11 amino acids.

The sample holds a few counts of this clonotype. The V call is TRBV14, the J call TRBJ2-3; possibly TRBD2 for D (5 bases). Per the germline V gene, CDR1 is SGHDN and CDR2 is FVKESK. V lost 0 bases and J lost 0, with 10 bases in between. The CDR3 consists of 16 residues. CDR3 nucleotides: TGTGCCAGCAGCCAAGACGGGATCCCTAGCACAGATACGCAGTATTTT. Amino acids: CASSQDGIPSTDTQYF.

A few counts support this clonotype. CDR3 protein: CASRPLPGDWTGELFF. DNA of the CDR3: TGTGCCAGCAGACCTCTCCCCGGGGACTGGACCGGGGAGCTGTTTTTT. The rearrangement links TRBV12-3 or TRBV12-4 to TRBJ2-2; D is perhaps TRBD2 (6 bases). The CDR3 loop spans 16 amino acids. V lost 6 bases, J lost 5 bases, and 19 bases lay in between.

A few counts support this clonotype. The chain carries TRBV11-2 and TRBJ1-4; D gene uncertain. The germline V gene has CDR1 SGHAT and CDR2 FQNNGV. The V and J ends lost 7 bases and 3 bases respectively, with 15 bases between them. This CDR3 is 15 amino acids long. CDR3 amino acids: CASKSGRMPNEKLFF. The CDR3 nucleotides are TGTGCCAGCAAATCCGGACGGATGCCTAATGAAAAACTGTTTTTT.

This clonotype was counted between two and nine times. The chain combines TRBV19 with TRBJ1-5; 7 bases agree with TRBD1. V shed 6 bases, J shed 6 bases, and the junction held 8 bases outside the gene matches. CDR3 length equals 14 residues. The germline V gene encodes CDR1 LNHDA and CDR2 SQIVND (reference sequence). CDR3 sequence: CASSVRGLIQPQHF. CDR3 sequence (DNA): TGTGCCAGTAGCGTCAGGGGGTTAATTCAGCCCCAGCATTTT.

This clonotype was counted only a few times. The chain employs TRBV23-1 and TRBJ2-5; TRBD1 matches 8 bases. TRBV23-1 is assigned to the ORF class and has an uncertain function. The ends lost 5 bases at V and 2 bases at J; junction bases unmatched: 7. The CDR3 spans 15 residues. As DNA, the CDR3 is TGCGCCAGCAGTGTCGGGACAGGCTGGCAAGAGACCCAGTACTTC. Its protein product is CASSVGTGWQETQYF.

This clonotype was counted a few times. This chain connects TRBV7-3 to TRBJ2-5; TRBD1 matches at 8 bases. The V gene's germline CDR1 is SGHTA and CDR2 FQGTGA. The J segment lost 5 bases and the V segment lost 5 bases, leaving 13 bases of the junction unmatched. This CDR3 region has 16 residues. CDR3: CASSALHQGAGETQYF. The DNA of the CDR3 is TGTGCCAGCAGCGCACTTCACCAGGGGGCCGGTGAGACCCAGTACTTC.